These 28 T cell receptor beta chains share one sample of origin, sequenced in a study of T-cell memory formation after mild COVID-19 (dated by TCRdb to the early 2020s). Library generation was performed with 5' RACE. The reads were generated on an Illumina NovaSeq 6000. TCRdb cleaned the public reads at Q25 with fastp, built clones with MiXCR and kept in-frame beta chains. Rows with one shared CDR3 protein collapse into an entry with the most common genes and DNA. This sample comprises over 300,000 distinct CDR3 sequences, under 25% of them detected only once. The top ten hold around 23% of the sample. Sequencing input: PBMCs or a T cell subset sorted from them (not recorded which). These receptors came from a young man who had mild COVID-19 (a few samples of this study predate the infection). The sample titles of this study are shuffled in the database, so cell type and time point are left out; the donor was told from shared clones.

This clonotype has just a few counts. The CDR3 loop is CASSQDWGPSYEQYF. The CDR3 coding sequence is TGCGCCAGCAGCCAAGATTGGGGGCCTTCCTACGAGCAGTACTTC. The chain recombines TRBV4-3 with TRBJ2-7; D is perhaps TRBD1 (6 bases). V was clipped by 0 bases and J by 1 base, with 10 bases between them. The CDR3 spans 15 residues. Germline CDR1 is LGHNA and CDR2 is YSLEER.

The CDR3 protein is CASSEIWDTQYF. CDR3 sequence (DNA): TGTGCCAGCAGTGAGATTTGGGATACGCAGTATTTT. J is TRBJ2-3 and V is TRBV6-1; no clear D gene. Trimming removed 3 bases at V and 6 bases at J, with 7 bases between. Looked up from germline, CDR1 is MNHNS and CDR2 is SASEGT. The CDR3 is 12 amino acids.

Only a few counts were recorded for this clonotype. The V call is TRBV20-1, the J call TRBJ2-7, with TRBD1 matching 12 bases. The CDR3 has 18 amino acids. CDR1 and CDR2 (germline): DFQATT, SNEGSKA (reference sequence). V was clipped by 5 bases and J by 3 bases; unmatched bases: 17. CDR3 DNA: TGCAGTGCTCGACCACAGGGACAGGGGGCAGGGGTTTACTACGAGCAGTACGTC. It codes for CSARPQGQGAGVYYEQYV.

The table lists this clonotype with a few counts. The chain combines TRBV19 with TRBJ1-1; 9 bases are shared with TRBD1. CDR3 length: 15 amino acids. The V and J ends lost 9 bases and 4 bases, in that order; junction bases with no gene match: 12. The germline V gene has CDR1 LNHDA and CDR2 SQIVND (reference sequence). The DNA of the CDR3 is TGTGCCAGCAGCCTCACAGGGGGCGTTGGCACTGAAGCTTTCTTT. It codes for CASSLTGGVGTEAFF.

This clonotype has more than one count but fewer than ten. CDR3 protein: CASSPWTGNNEQFF. CDR3 bases: TGTGCCAGCAGCCCTTGGACTGGCAACAATGAGCAGTTCTTC. The chain recombines TRBV7-2 with TRBJ2-1, with D possibly matching TRBD2 (5 bases). V was trimmed by 5 bases and J by 5 bases, leaving 13 bases between them. Germline CDR1 is SGHTA and CDR2 is FQGNSA. The CDR3 extends over 14 amino acids.

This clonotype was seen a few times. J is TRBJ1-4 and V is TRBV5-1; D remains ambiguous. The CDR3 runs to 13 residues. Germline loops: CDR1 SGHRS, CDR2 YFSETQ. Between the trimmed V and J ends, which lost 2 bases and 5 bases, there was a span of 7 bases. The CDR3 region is CASSLRGNEKLFF. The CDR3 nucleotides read TGCGCCAGCAGCTTAAGAGGGAATGAAAAACTGTTTTTT.

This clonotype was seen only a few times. CDR3 region: CASARDAAYNEQFF. Written as DNA, the CDR3 is TGTGCCAGCGCCCGGGACGCCGCCTACAATGAGCAGTTCTTC. The chain employs TRBV6-5 and TRBJ2-1; TRBD1 or TRBD2 may be the D gene (5 bases each). Trimming took off 8 bases at V and 2 bases at J, with 13 bases between the two ends. In germline, CDR1 is MNHEY, CDR2 SVGAGI. The CDR3 is 14 amino acids.

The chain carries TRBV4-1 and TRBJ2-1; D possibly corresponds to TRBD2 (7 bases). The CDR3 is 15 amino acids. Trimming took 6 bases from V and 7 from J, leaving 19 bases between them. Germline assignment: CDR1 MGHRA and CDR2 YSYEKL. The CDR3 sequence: CASSGPSGRGNEQFF. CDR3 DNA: TGCGCCAGCAGTGGTCCTAGCGGTAGGGGGAATGAGCAGTTCTTC.

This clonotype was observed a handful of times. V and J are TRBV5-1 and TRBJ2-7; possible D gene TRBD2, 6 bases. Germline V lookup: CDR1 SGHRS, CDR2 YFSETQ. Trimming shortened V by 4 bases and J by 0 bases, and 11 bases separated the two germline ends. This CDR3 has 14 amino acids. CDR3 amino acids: CASSLGLFSYEQYF. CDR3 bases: TGCGCCAGCAGCCTGGGACTTTTCTCCTACGAGCAGTACTTC.

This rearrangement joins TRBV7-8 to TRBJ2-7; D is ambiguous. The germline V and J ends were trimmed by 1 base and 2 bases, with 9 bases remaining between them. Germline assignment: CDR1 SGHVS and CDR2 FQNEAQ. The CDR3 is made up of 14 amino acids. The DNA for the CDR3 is TGTGCCAGCAGCTTAGGTGGCCCAACCTACGAGCAGTACGTC. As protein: CASSLGGPTYEQYV.

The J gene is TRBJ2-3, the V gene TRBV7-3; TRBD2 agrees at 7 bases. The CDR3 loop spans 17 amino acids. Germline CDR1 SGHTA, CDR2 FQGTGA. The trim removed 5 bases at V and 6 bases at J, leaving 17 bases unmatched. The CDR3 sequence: CASSHGRGYGVGDTQYF. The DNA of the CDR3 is TGTGCCAGCAGCCATGGGCGGGGGTACGGCGTGGGGGATACGCAGTATTTT.

The CDR3 DNA sequence: TGTGCCAGTAGTTGGGGAATACGTGAGCAGTTCTTC. This translates into CASSWGIREQFF. The chain couples TRBV19 to TRBJ2-1; D is ambiguous. This CDR3 is built from 12 residues. The V and J ends lost 5 bases and 9 bases respectively, with 11 bases between them. The V gene's germline CDR1 is LNHDA and CDR2 SQIVND (reference sequence). Full variable domain (missing parts from reference TRBV19 and TRBJ2-1): DGGITQSPKYLFRKEGQNVTLSCEQNLNHDAMYWYRQDPGQGLRLIYYSQIVNDFQKGDIAEGYSVSREKKESFPLTVTSAQKNPTAFYLCASSWGIREQFFGPGTRLTVL.

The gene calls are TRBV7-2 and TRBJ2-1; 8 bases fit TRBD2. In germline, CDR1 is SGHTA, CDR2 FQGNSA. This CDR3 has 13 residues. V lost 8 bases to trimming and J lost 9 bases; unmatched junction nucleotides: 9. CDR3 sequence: CASGGTSTIEQFF. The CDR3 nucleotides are TGTGCCAGCGGCGGGACTAGTACGATTGAGCAGTTCTTC.

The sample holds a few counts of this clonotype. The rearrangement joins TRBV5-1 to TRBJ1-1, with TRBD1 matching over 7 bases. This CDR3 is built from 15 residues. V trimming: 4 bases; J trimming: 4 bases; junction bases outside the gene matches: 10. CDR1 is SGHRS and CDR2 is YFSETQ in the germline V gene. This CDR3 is CASSRLTGVGTEAFF. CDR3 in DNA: TGCGCCAGCAGCCGACTCACAGGGGTCGGCACTGAAGCTTTCTTT.

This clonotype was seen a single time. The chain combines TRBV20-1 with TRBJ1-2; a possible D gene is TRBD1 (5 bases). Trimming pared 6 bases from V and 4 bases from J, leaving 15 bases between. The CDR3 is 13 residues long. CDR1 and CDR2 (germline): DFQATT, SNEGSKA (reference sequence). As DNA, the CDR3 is TGCAGTGCGGGAAAACAGGCCTTCTATGGCTACACCTTC. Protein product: CSAGKQAFYGYTF.

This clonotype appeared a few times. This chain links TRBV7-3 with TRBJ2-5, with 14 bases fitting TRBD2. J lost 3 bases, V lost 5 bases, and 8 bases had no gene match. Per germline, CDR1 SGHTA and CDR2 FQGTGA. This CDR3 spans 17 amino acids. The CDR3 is CASSLGTSGGAEETQYF. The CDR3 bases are TGTGCCAGCAGCCTCGGGACTAGCGGGGGAGCTGAAGAGACCCAGTACTTC. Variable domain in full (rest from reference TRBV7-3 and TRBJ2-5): GAGVSQTPSNKVTEKGKYVELRCDPISGHTALYWYRQSLGQGPEFLIYFQGTGAADDSGLPNDRFFAVRPEGSVSTLKIQRTERGDSAVYLCASSLGTSGGAEETQYFGPGTRLLVL.

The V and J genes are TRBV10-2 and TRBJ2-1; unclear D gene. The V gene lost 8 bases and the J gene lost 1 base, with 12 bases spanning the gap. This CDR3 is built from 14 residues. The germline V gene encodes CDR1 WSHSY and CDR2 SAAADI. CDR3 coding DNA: TGCGCCAGCTCGAGGACGTTGTCCTACAATGAGCAGTTCTTC. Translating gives CASSRTLSYNEQFF.

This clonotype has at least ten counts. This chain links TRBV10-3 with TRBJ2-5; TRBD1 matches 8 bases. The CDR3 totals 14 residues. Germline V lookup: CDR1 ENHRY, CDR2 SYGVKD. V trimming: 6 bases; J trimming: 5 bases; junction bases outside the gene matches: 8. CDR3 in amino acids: CAIRQGGDSETQYF. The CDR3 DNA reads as TGTGCCATCAGACAGGGGGGTGATTCCGAGACCCAGTACTTC.

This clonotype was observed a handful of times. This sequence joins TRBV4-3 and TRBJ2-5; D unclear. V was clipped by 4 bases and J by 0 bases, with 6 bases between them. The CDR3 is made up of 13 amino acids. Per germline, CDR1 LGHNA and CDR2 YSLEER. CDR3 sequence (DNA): TGCGCCAGCAGCCGACAATACCAAGAGACCCAGTACTTC. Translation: CASSRQYQETQYF.

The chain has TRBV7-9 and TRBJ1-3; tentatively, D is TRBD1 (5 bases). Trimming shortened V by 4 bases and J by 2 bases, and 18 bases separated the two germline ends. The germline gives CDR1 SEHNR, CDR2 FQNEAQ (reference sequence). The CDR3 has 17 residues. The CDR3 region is CASSSSWGEKAGNTIYF. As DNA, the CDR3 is TGTGCCAGCAGCTCGTCCTGGGGGGAGAAGGCTGGAAACACCATATATTTT.

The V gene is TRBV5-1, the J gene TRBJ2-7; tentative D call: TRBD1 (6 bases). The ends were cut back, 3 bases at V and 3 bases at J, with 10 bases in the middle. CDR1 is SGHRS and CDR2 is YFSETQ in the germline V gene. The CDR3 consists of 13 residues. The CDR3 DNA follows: TGCGCCAGCAGCTCTGAACAGGGCTACGAGCAGTACTTC. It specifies CASSSEQGYEQYF.

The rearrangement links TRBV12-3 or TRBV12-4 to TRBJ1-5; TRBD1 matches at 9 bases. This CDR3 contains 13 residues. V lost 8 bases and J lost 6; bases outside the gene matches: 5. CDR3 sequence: CASQQGAIQPQHF. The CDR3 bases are TGTGCCAGCCAACAGGGGGCGATTCAGCCCCAGCATTTT.

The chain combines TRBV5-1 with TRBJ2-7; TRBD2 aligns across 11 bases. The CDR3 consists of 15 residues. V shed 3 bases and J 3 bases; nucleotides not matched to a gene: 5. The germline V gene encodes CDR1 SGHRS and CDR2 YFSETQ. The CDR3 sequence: CASSSAGTSGYEQYF. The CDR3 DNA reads TGCGCCAGCAGCTCCGCCGGGACTAGCGGCTACGAGCAGTACTTC.

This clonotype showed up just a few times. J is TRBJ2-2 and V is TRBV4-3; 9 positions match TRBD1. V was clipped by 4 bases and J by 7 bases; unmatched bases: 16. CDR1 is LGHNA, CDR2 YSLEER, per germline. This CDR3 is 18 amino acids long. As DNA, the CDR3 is TGCGCCAGCAGCCGAGCACAGGGGGCGTTTTGGATCGGCGGGGAGCTGTTTTTT. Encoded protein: CASSRAQGAFWIGGELFF.

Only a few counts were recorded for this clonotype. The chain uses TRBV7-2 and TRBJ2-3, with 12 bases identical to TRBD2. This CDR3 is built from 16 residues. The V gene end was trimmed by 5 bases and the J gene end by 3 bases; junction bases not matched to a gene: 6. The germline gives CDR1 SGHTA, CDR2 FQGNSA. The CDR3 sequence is CASSPRGLAGTDTQYF. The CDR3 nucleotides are TGTGCCAGCAGCCCTCGGGGACTAGCGGGTACAGATACGCAGTATTTT.

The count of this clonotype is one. CDR3 in amino acids: CASSWDSAGYTF. In DNA, the CDR3 is TGTGCCAGCAGCTGGGACAGCGCTGGCTACACCTTC. The J gene is TRBJ1-2, the V gene TRBV5-4, with 7 bases aligning to TRBD1. The trim removed 3 bases at V and 7 bases at J, leaving 3 bases unmatched. The CDR3 is made up of 12 amino acids. Per germline, CDR1 SGHNT and CDR2 YYREEE (reference sequence).

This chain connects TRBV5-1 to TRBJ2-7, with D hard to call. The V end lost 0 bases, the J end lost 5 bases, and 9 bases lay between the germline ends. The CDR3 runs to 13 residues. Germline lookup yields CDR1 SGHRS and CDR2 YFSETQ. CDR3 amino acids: CASSLDPWNEQYV. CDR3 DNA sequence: TGCGCCAGCAGCTTGGACCCGTGGAACGAGCAGTACGTC.

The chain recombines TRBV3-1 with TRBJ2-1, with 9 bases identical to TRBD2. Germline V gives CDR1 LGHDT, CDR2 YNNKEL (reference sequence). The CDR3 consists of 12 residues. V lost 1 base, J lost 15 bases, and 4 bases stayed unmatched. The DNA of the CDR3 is TGTGCCAGCAGCCAAGGAACTAGCGGGCTGTTCTTC. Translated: CASSQGTSGLFF.